This record concerns one T cell receptor (beta chain) sequence. The antigen this receptor binds is unknown. Base qualities are missing; no much larger clone stands one base away. These data belong to a study of T cell changes during pregnancy in multiple sclerosis (dated by TCRdb to the late 2010s). Some background on the complete study: The study examined how the T cell repertoire changed over the course of pregnancy in women with multiple sclerosis.

Libraries came from the immunoSEQ multiplex PCR assay. In its TCRdb copy, this immuneACCESS table keeps in-frame sequences only and misses some clones. Where compared with another copy, unresolved V genes explain less than half of these, and the others have no known cause. This sample gives fewer than 60,000 clones in total; approximately 90% of them show up just once. Of the sample, approximately 3.8% falls within the top ten clones. The CDR3 goes from the cysteine to the phenylalanine over 16 residues. The CDR3 DNA has 48 bases and is translated from base 1. Reading the germline V gene (reference sequence) gives CDR1 SGHKS and CDR2 YYEKEE. The V end loses 1 base and the J end loses 8 bases, and a stretch of 19 bases separates them.

This specimen consisted of peripheral blood, obtained after pregnancy. The receptor was isolated from a female donor in good health, enrolled as a control in a pregnancy study. The chain is assembled from TRBV5-5 and TRBJ2-1; TRBD1 might be the D gene, on 7 matching bases. The bases read TGTGCCAGCAGCTTGTTAGTGGGGGCAGGGGGGTATGAGCAGTTCTTC. Its protein reads: CASSLLVGAGGYEQFF.